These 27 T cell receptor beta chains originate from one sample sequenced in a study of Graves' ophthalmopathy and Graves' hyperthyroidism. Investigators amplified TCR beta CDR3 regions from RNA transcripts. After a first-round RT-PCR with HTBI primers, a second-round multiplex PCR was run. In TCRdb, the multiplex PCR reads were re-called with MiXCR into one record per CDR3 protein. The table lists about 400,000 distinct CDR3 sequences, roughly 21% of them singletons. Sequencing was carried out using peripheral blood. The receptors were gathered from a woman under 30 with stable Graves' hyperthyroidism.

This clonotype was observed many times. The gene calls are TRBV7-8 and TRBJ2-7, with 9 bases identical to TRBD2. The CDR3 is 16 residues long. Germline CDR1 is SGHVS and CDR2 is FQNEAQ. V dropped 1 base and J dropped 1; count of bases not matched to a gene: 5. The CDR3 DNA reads TGTGCCAGCAGCTTAGTAGCGGGAGAGGGGTCCTACGAGCAGTACTTC. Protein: CASSLVAGEGSYEQYF. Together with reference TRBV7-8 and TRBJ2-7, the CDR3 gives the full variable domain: GAGVSQSPRYKVAKRGQDVALRCDPISGHVSLFWYQQALGQGPEFLTYFQNEAQLDKSGLPSDRFFAERPEGSVSTLKIQRTQQEDSAVYLCASSLVAGEGSYEQYFGPGTRLTVT.

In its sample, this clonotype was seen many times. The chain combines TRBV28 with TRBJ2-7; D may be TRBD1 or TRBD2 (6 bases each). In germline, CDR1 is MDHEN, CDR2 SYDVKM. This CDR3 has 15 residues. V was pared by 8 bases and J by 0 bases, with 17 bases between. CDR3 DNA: TGTGCCAGCGGTGGGACCGGGGGCCCCTCCTACGAGCAGTACTTC. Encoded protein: CASGGTGGPSYEQYF.

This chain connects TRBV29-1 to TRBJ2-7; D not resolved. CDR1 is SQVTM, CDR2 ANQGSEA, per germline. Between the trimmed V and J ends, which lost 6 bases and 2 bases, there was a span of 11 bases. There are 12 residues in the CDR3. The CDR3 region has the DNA TGCAGCGTGAAGACCGAGGCCTACGAGCAGTACTTC. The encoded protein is CSVKTEAYEQYF.

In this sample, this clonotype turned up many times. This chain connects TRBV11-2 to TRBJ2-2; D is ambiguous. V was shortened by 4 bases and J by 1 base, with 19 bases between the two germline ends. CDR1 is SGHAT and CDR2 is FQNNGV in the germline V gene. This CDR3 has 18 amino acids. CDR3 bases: TGTGCCAGCAGCTCAACCCCTAGGAGTTACTGGAACACCGGGGAGCTGTTTTTT. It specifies CASSSTPRSYWNTGELFF.

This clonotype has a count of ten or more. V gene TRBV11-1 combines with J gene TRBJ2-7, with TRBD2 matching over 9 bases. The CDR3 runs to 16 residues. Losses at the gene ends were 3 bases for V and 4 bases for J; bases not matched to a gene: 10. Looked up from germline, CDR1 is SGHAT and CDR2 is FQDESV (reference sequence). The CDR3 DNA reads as TGTGCCAGCAGCTTCTCTAGCGGGAACTCCTTTTACGAGCAGTACTTC. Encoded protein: CASSFSSGNSFYEQYF. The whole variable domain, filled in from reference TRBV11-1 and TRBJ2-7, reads EAEVAQSPRYKITEKSQAVAFWCDPISGHATLYWYRQILGQGPELLVQFQDESVVDDSQLPKDRFSAERLKGVDSTLKIQPAELGDSAMYLCASSFSSGNSFYEQYFGPGTRLTVT.

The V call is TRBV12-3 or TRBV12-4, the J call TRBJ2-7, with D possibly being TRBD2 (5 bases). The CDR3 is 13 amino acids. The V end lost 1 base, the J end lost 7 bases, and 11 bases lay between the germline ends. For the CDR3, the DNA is TGTGCCAGCAGTTTAGATCCCCGAGGGGAGCAGTACTTC. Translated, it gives CASSLDPRGEQYF.

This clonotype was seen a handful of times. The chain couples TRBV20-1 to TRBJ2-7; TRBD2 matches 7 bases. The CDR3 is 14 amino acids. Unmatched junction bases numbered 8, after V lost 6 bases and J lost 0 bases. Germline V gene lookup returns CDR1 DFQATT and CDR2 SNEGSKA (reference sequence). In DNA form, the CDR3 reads TGCAGTGCAGCGGGGAGCAGGGCCTCCTACGAGCAGTACTTC. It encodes CSAAGSRASYEQYF.

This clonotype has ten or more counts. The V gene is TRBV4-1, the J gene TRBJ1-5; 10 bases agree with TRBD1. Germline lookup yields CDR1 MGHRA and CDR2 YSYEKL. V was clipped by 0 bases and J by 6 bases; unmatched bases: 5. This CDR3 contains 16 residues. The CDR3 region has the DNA TGCGCCAGCAGCCAAGAAGGGACAGGGGTCCCTCAGCCCCAGCATTTT. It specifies CASSQEGTGVPQPQHF.

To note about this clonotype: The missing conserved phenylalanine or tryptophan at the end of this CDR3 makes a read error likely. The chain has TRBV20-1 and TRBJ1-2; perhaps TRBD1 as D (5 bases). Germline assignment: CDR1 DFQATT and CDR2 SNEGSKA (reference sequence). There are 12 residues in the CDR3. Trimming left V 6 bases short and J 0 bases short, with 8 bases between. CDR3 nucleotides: TGCAGTGCGACAGACCCTAACTATGGCTACACCTAC. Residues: CSATDPNYGYTY.

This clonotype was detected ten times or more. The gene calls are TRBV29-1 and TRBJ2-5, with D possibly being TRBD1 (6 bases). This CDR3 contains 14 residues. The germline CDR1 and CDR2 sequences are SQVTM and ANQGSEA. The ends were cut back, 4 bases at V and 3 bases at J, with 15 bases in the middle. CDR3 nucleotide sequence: TGCAGCGTTGTAAAACAGGGTCGTAAAGAGACCCAGTACTTC. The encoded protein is CSVVKQGRKETQYF.

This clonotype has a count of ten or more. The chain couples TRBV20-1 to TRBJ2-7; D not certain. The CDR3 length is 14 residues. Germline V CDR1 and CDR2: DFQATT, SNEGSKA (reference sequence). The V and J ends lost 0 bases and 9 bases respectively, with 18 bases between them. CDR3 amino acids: CSARDRSNWVMQYF. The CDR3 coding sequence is TGCAGTGCTAGAGATCGGAGTAATTGGGTAATGCAGTACTTC.

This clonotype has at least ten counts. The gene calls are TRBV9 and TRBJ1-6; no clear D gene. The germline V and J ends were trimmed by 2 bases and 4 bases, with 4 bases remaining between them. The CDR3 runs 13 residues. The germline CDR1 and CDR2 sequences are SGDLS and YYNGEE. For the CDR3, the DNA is TGTGCCAGCAGCGTGAGTTATAATTCACCCCTCCACTTT. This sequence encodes CASSVSYNSPLHF.

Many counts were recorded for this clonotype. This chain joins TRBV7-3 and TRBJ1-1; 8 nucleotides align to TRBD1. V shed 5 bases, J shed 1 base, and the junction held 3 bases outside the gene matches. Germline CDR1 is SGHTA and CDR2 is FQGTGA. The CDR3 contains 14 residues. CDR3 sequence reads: CASSQDRANTEAFF. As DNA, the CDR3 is TGTGCCAGCAGCCAGGACAGGGCGAACACTGAAGCTTTCTTT.

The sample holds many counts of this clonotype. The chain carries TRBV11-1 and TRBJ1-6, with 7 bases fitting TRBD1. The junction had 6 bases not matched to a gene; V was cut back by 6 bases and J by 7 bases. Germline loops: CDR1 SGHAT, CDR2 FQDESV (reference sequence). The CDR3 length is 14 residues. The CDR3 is CASSRQGVNSPLHF. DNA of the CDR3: TGTGCCAGCAGTCGACAGGGTGTGAATTCACCCCTCCACTTT.

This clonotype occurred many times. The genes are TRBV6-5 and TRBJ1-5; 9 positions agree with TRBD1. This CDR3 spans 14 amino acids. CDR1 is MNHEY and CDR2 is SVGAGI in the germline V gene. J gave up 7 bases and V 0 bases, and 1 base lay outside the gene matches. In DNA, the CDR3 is TGTGCCAGCAGTTACTCGACAGGGGGACAGCCCCAGCATTTT. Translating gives CASSYSTGGQPQHF.

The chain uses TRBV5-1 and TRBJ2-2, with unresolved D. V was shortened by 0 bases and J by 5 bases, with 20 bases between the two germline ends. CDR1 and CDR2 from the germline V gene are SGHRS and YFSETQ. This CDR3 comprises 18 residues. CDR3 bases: TGCGCCAGCAGCTTGGATGAGGAGTCTGCTTACGGTACCGGGGAGCTGTTTTTT. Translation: CASSLDEESAYGTGELFF.

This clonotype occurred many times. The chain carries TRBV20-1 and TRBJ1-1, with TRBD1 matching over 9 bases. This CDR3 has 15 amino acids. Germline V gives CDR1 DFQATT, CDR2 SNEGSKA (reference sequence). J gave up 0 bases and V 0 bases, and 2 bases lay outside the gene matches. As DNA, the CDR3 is TGCAGTGCTAGAGAGGGACAGGGCATGAACACTGAAGCTTTCTTT. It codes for CSAREGQGMNTEAFF.

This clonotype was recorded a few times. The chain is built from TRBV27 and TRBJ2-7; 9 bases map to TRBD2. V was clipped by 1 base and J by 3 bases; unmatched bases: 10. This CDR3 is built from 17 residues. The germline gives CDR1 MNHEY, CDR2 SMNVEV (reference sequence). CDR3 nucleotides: TGTGCCAGCAGTTTATTGCCCCCGGGTAGCGGGAGCTACGAGCAGTACTTC. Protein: CASSLLPPGSGSYEQYF.

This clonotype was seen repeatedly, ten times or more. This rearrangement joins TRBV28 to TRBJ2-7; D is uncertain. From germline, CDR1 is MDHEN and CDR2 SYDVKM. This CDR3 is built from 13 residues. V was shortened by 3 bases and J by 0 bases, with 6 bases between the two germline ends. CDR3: CASSFRSSYEQYF. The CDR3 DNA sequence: TGTGCCAGCAGTTTTCGCAGCTCCTACGAGCAGTACTTC.

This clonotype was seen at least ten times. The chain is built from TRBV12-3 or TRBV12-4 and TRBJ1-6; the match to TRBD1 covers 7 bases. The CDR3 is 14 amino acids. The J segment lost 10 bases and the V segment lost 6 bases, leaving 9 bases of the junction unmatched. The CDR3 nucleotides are TGTGCCAGCAGCGCCGACAGGGAGGGGTCACCCCTCCACTTT. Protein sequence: CASSADREGSPLHF.

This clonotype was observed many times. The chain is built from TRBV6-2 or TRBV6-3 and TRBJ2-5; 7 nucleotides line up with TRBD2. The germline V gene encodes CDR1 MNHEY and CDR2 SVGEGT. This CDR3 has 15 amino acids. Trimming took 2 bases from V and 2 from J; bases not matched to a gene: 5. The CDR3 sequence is CASSYIASGQETQYF. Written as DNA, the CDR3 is TGTGCCAGCAGTTACATTGCTAGCGGACAAGAGACCCAGTACTTC.

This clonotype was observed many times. The CDR3 spells CASSEEGMGGYEQYF. CDR3 nucleotide sequence: TGTGCCAGCAGTGAAGAGGGAATGGGAGGCTACGAGCAGTACTTC. This chain joins TRBV6-1 and TRBJ2-7; possibly TRBD2 for D (6 bases). In germline, CDR1 is MNHNS, CDR2 SASEGT. V dropped 1 base and J dropped 3 bases, with 13 bases sitting between them. This CDR3 is built from 15 residues.

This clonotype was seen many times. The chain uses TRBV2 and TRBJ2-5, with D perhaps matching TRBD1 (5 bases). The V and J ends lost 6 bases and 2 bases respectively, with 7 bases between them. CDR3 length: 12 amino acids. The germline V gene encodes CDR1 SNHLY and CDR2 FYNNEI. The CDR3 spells CASRTVQETQYF. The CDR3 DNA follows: TGTGCCAGCAGGACAGTACAAGAGACCCAGTACTTC.

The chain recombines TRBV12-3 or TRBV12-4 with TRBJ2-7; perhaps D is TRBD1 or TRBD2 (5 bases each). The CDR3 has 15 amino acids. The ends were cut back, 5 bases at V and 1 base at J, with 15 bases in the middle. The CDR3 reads CASSRLGDFSYEQYF. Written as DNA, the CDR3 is TGTGCCAGCAGTAGGCTGGGGGATTTTTCCTACGAGCAGTACTTC.

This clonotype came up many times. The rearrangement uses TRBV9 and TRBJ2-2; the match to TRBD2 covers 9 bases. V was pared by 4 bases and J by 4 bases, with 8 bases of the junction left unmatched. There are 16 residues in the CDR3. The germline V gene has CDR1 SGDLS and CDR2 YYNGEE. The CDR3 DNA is TGTGCCAGCAGCCATAGCGGGAGCGGCCTCACCGGGGAGCTGTTTTTT. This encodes CASSHSGSGLTGELFF.

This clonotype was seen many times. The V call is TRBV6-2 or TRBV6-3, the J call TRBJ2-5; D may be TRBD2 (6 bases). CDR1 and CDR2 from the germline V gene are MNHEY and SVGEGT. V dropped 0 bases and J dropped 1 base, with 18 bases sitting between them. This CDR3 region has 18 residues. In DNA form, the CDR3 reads TGTGCCAGCAGTTACTCGAAGCGGGTGGTGACAATCCAAGAGACCCAGTACTTC. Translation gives CASSYSKRVVTIQETQYF.

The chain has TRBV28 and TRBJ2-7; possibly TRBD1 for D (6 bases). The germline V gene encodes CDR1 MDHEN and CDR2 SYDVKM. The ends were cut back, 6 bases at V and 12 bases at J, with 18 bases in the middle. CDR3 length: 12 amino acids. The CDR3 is CASSPRTVGSYF. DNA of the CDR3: TGTGCCAGCAGCCCTAGGACAGTGGGCTCGTACTTC.